This T cell receptor (beta chain) came from a study of CD8+ T cells in alopecia areata. About this clone: The germline gene is not matched at one end of the junction; a read error may be the cause.

Specified treatment: oral pan-JAK inhibitor, 5-10 mg twice daily. CDR3 size: 11 residues. The germline V gene encodes CDR1 SNHLY and CDR2 FYNNEI. TCR sequencing used cDNA made by reverse transcription of extracted RNA. Produced via immunoSEQ multiplex PCR; TCRdb's table is partial and in-frame only. The sample gives 190,000 or so clones, roughly 61% of which show up once; roughly 12% is in the top ten. The receptor comes from a human donor with alopecia areata. The sequences come from CD8+ T cells sorted from blood, collected at week 24, from a patient treated with tofacitinib. V usage is TRBV2 and J usage is TRBJ1-2, with 12 bases matching TRBD1. The CDR3 bases are TGTGCCAGCAGAGGGACAGGGGGCTTTTCTTTC. Protein product: CASRGTGGFSF.